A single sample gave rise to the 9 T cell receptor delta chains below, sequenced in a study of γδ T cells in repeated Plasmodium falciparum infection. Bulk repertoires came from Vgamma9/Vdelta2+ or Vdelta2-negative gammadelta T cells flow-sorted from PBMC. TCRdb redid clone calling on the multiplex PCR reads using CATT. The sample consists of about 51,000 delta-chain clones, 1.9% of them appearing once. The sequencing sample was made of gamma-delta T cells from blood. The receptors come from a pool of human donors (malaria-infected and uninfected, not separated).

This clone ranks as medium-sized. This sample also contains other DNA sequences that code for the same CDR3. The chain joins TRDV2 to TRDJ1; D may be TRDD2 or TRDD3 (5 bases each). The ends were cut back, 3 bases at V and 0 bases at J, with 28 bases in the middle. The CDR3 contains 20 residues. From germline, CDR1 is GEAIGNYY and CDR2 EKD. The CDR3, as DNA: TGTGCCTGTGACTCGGTCGCCGTTCGGGGGGCTTCCCTGTACACCGATAAACTCATCTTT. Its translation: CACDSVAVRGASLYTDKLIF.

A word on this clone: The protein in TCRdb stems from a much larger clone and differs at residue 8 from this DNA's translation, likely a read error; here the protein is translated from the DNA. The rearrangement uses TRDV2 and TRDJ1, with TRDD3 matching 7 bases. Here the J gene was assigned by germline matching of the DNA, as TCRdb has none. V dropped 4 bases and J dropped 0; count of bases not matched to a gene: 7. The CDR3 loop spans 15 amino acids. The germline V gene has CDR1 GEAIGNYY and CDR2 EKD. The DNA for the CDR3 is TGTGCCTGTGATTCACTGGGGATAAACACCGATAAACTCATCTTT. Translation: CACDSLGINTDKLIF.

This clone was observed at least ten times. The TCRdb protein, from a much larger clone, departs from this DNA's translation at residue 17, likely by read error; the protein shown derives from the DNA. CDR3 residues: CALNFPTWWGAYTDKLTF. In DNA form, the CDR3 reads TGTGCCTTGAATTTTCCTACGTGGTGGGGGGCGTACACCGATAAACTCACCTTT. This chain uses TRDV3 with TRDJ1; tentatively, D is TRDD2 (7 bases). Per germline, CDR1 TVYSNPD and CDR2 GDNSRS (reference sequence). The CDR3 spans 18 residues.

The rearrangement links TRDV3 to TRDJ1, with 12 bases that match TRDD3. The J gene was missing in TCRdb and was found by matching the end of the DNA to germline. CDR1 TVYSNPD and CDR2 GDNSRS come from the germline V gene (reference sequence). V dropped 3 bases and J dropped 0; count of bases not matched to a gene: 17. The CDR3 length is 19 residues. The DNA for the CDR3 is TGTGCCTTGGGACTAAACTGGGGGATACCCCCATCGTACACCGATAAACTCATCTTT. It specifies CALGLNWGIPPSYTDKLIF. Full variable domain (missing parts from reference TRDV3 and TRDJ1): CDKVTQSSPDQTVASGSEVVLLCTYDTVYSNPDLFWYRIRPDYSFQFVFYGDNSRSEGADFTQGRFSVKHILTQKAFHLVISPVRTEDSATYYCALGLNWGIPPSYTDKLIFGKGTRVTVEP.

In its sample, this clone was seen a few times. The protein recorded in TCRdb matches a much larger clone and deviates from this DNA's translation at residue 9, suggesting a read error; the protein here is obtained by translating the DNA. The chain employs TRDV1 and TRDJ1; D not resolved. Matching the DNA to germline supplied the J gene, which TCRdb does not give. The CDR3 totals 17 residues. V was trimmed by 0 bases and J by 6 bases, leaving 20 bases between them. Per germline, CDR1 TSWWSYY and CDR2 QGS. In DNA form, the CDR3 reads TGTGCTCTTGGGGAACTAAAGGGGCCTCCTGCCCAACATAAACTCATCTTT. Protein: CALGELKGPPAQHKLIF.

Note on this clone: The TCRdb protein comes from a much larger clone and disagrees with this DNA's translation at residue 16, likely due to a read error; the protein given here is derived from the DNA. In DNA, the CDR3 is TGTGCTCTTGGGAACCCCCTTCCTACAGTCCTCTACTTACTGGGTTTGATAGGAGCATCCGATAAACTCATCTTT. Residues: CALGNPLPTVLYLLGLIGASDKLIF. The chain couples TRDV1 to TRDJ1, with 9 bases matching TRDD2. As TCRdb names no J gene, one was assigned here on the basis of a DNA match to germline. Germline trimming cut 5 bases from V and 3 bases from J; bases unmatched to any gene: 37. Germline V gene data show CDR1 as TSWWSYY and CDR2 as QGS. The CDR3 consists of 25 residues.

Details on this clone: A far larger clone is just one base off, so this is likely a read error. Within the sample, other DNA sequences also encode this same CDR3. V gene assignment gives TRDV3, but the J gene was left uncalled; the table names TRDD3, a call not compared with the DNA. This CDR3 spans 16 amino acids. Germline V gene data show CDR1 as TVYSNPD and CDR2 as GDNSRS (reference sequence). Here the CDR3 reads CAQVRLGDGYTDKLIF. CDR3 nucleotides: TGTGCCCAGGTCCGGCTTGGGGATGGGTACACCGATAAACTCATCTTC.

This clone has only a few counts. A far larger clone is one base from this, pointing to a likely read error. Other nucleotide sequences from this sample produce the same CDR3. CDR3 bases: TGTGCTCTTGGGGACGGGGCCTTCCTACGTCGTTGGGGGCCACTGTACACCGATAAGCTCATCTTT. Translating it yields CALGDGAFLRRWGPLYTDKLIF. The J gene is TRDJ1, the V gene TRDV1; 9 positions agree with TRDD2. Germline CDR1 is TSWWSYY and CDR2 is QGS. The CDR3 sequence is 22 residues long.

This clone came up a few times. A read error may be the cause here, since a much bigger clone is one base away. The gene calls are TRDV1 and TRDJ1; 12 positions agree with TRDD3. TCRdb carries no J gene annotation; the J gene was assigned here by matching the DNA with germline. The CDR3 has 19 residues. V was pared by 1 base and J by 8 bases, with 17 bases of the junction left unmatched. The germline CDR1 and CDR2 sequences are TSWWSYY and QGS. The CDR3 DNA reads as TGTGCTCTTGGGGAACCAAGCCTTCCCACTCTGGGGGATACGGGCAAACTCATCTTT. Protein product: CALGEPSLPTLGDTGKLIF.